The sequence of this TCR beta chain was determined in a study of T cell responses to AZD1222 COVID-19 vaccine. Study-wide context: Doses given second, at about 4 or about 12 weeks, were pooled. General study results and limits: Donors in the cohort were predominantly white British and more often female, and clonal diversity was possibly underestimated.

In the case of this clone: Its target is not known.

Trimming took off 2 bases at V and 7 bases at J, with 11 bases between the two ends. The CDR3 totals 14 residues. The germline V gene has CDR1 SEHNR and CDR2 FQNEAQ (reference sequence). TCRdb's copy holds only in-frame clones and misses some; the assay was immunoSEQ multiplex PCR. The data hold some 150,000 clones, with roughly nine tenths observed a single time. This material consisted of peripheral blood, taken on day 0 of AZD1222 vaccination. This clonotype was obtained from an adult in good health. The V call is TRBV7-9, the J call TRBJ2-2; D is uncertain. CDR3 nucleotide sequence: TGTGCCAGCAGCTTAAACAGATTTCACGGGGAGCTGTTTTTT. It specifies CASSLNRFHGELFF.